The rows below give T cell receptor beta chains drawn from one sample of a study of CXCR3-negative and CXCR3-positive naive CD8 T cells. TCRdb derives one entry per CDR3 protein from the 5' RACE reads, leaving out DNA. Its table records around 52,000 distinct CDR3 sequences. The specimen sequenced was memory CD8+ T cells from blood. The source is a human donor in good health. Some clones in this sample may be carry-over from other donors' samples. The CDR3 runs from the conserved cysteine through the conserved F or W. Size values are once, few and many counts, or a class for expanded clones, and some rows have none.

j_call	clone_size	v_call	cdr3_aa
TRBJ2-7	NA	TRBV20-1	CSARGVGREIEQYF
TRBJ2-7	NA	TRBV20-1	CSARAYGGYEQYF
TRBJ1-2	NA	TRBV7-9	CASLGSRNINYGYTF
TRBJ2-1	NA	TRBV20-1	CSATTGEAYNEQFF
TRBJ2-5	NA	TRBV29-1	CSVDWEAEETQYF
TRBJ2-1	NA	TRBV15	CATSRPMDNEQFF
TRBJ2-2	NA	TRBV6-2/TRBV6-3	CASSGSGELFF
TRBJ1-1	NA	TRBV29-1	CSVPGQNTEAFF
TRBJ2-7	NA	TRBV27	CASSFLREAEQYF
TRBJ1-4	NA	TRBV7-9	CASSPPRAGNEKLFF
TRBJ2-2	NA	TRBV29-1	CSVETSGGYTGELFF
TRBJ2-5	NA	TRBV20-1	CSAPWGPARETQYF
TRBJ1-2	NA	TRBV21-1	CASSDRGPVGYGYTF
TRBJ2-7	NA	TRBV20-1	CSAGLADSYEQYF
TRBJ2-7	NA	TRBV29-1	CSANTGSGTYEQYF
TRBJ1-2	NA	TRBV29-1	CSILYRGSYTF
TRBJ2-3	NA	TRBV29-1	CSVETRLLADTQYF
TRBJ2-2	NA	TRBV7-6	CASSLGPQRGGLAGELFF
TRBJ2-1	NA	TRBV6-2/TRBV6-3	CASSYTQGAPDEQFF
TRBJ1-1	NA	TRBV29-1	CSVAGGYGTEAFF
TRBJ1-3	NA	TRBV29-1	CSVEDPGLSGNTIYF
TRBJ2-3	NA	TRBV7-6	CASSFGQGHTDTQYF
TRBJ2-7	NA	TRBV11-2	CASSFGGQGFYEQYF
TRBJ1-5	NA	TRBV12-3/TRBV12-4	CASSPWQGHQPQHF
TRBJ2-7	NA	TRBV6-4	CASSGGGEQYF
TRBJ2-7	NA	TRBV10-3	CAISEVLAYEQYF
TRBJ2-7	NA	TRBV12-2	CASRLVGSPLSEQYF
TRBJ1-5	large	TRBV2	CASDRESNQPQHF
TRBJ1-1	NA	TRBV30	CAWNFGGWMETEAFF
TRBJ2-4	NA	TRBV5-6	CASSLEGQGPINIQYF
TRBJ2-1	NA	TRBV7-2	CASSLEGANNEQFF
TRBJ2-1	NA	TRBV29-1	CSVAGGFGVVNEQFF
TRBJ2-7	NA	TRBV5-1	CASSLGGVVESRTEAYEQYF
TRBJ1-2	NA	TRBV27	CASSLSTQGYGYTF
TRBJ1-1	NA	TRBV5-6	CASSLANSKEEAFF
TRBJ2-1	NA	TRBV28	CASSSRTDVDNEQFF
TRBJ2-1	NA	TRBV29-1	CSVRTGLAGGSSYNEQFF
TRBJ1-6	medium-sized	TRBV4-3	CASSPARTENSPLHF
TRBJ2-7	NA	TRBV14	CASSHGDSYEQYF
TRBJ2-3	NA	TRBV12-3/TRBV12-4	CASSQGGSDTQYF
TRBJ1-6	NA	TRBV6-5	CASSYGTGRNSPLHF
TRBJ2-7	NA	TRBV7-9	CASSLHGTTYEQYF
TRBJ1-1	NA	TRBV12-5	CASGIYGTGNTEAFF
TRBJ2-7	NA	TRBV5-1	CASRPGTGAYEQYF
TRBJ2-7	NA	TRBV7-9	CASSSTGAEQYF
TRBJ2-1	NA	TRBV15	CATSSVLAGDNEQFF
TRBJ2-1	NA	TRBV29-1	CSVGLAGNYNEQFF
TRBJ2-2	NA	TRBV7-3	CASSLGGATGELFF